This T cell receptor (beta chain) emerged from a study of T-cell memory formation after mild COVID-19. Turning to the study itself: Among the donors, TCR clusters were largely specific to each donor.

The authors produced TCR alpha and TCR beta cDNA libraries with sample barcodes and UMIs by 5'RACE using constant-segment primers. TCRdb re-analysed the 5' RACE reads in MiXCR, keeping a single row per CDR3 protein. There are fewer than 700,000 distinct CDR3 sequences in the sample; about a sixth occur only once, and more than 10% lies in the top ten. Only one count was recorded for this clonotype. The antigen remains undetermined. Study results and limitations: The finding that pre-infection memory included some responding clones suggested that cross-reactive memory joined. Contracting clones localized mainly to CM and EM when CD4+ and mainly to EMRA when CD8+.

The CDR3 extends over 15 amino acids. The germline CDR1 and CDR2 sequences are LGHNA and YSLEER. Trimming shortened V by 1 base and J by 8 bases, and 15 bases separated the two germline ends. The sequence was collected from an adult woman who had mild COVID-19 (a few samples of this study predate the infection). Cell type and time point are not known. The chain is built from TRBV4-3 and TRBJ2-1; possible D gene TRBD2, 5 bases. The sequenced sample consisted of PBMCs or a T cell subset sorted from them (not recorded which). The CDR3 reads CASSQASEGGYEQFF. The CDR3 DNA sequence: TGCGCCAGCAGCCAAGCGTCAGAGGGTGGGTATGAGCAGTTCTTC.